This section outlines one TCR beta chain sequence together with its context. A spike-in of synthetic TCR analog templates was added to each PCR. Profiled with immunoSEQ multiplex PCR; TCRdb holds only in-frame clones, not every one. The sample records about 95,000 clones, roughly 89% being singletons. The length of the CDR3 is 14 residues. Germline trimming cut 2 bases from V and 5 bases from J; bases unmatched to any gene: 3. The V gene's germline CDR1 is SGDLS and CDR2 YYNGEE. The data derive from a study of PD-L1 blockade in urothelial cancer. Documented time point: pretreatment peripheral blood. This TCR came from a man aged 55 to 70 with urothelial cancer. The sequences come from PBMCs, collected around atezolizumab (anti-PD-L1) treatment. This chain connects TRBV9 to TRBJ1-4, with 7 bases matching TRBD1. CDR3 coding DNA: TGTGCCAGCAGCGTTCAACAGGGGAATGAAAAACTGTTTTTT. Amino acid sequence: CASSVQQGNEKLFF.